This TCR beta chain was documented in a study of cytotoxic CD8 clonotypes in ibrutinib-treated CLL. The table came from immunoSEQ multiplex PCR; TCRdb's copy has only in-frame clones and leaves some out. The sample includes about 130,000 clones, 75% to 90% seen only once; the top ten take about 2%. V trimming: 0 bases; J trimming: 6 bases; junction bases outside the gene matches: 1. Germline V gives CDR1 GTSNPN, CDR2 SVGIG (reference sequence). The CDR3 length is 13 residues. The starting material was PBMCs, obtained after 24 months of ibrutinib treatment. V gene TRBV30 combines with J gene TRBJ1-1, with 10 nucleotides matching TRBD1. This receptor was identified in a human donor with chronic lymphocytic leukemia. The CDR3 is CAWSVGQGAEAFF. In DNA, the CDR3 is TGTGCCTGGAGTGTCGGACAGGGGGCTGAAGCTTTCTTT.